The 25 T cell receptor beta chains in this list originate from one sample, sequenced in a study of T cell repertoires in cytomegalovirus infection. TCRdb reanalysed the reads using MiXCR and keeps one entry per CDR3 protein. The data hold about 240,000 distinct CDR3 sequences, with roughly an eighth observed a single time. Specimen: PBMCs. The receptors shown here come from a human donor in good health (CMV status not recorded). Some clones in this sample may be carry-over from other donors' samples.

About this clonotype: One end of the junction fails to match germline, which may point to a read error. The V and J genes are TRBV29-1 and TRBJ1-1; D gene uncertain. The CDR3 loop spans 11 amino acids. Germline CDR1 SQVTM, CDR2 ANQGSEA. For the CDR3, the DNA is TGCAGCGCCCATCTAAGCACTGAAGCTTTATTT. Its protein is CSAHLSTEALF.

The genes are TRBV29-1 and TRBJ2-1, with a weak D call TRBD1 (6 bases). Germline values: CDR1 SQVTM, CDR2 ANQGSEA. The CDR3 is 11 residues long. With 4 bases removed from V and 10 bases from J, the gap between germline ends came to 11 bases. The CDR3 sequence: CSVAPGAEQFF. CDR3 in DNA: TGCAGCGTTGCGCCAGGGGCCGAGCAGTTCTTC.

This clonotype was observed many times. This chain connects TRBV11-2 to TRBJ2-1, with D unresolved. Per the germline V gene, CDR1 is SGHAT and CDR2 is FQNNGV. This CDR3 region has 14 residues. The V end lost 1 base, the J end lost 8 bases, and 12 bases lay between the germline ends. CDR3 region: CASSLVGSKDEQFF. The CDR3 bases are TGTGCCAGCAGCTTAGTGGGTAGTAAGGATGAGCAGTTCTTC.

The chain uses TRBV12-3 or TRBV12-4 and TRBJ2-7; the D gene is possibly TRBD1 (6 bases). The CDR3 runs 16 residues. V was pared by 6 bases and J by 3 bases, with 21 bases between. The CDR3 sequence: CASSKDSLGGYYEQYF. DNA of the CDR3: TGTGCCAGCAGCAAGGACTCCCTAGGGGGTTACTACGAGCAGTACTTC.

This clonotype was observed many times. CDR3 nucleotide sequence: TGTGCCAGCAGCCAAGTGGGACAGTGGCACACTGAAGCTTTCTTT. Translated: CASSQVGQWHTEAFF. The V and J genes are TRBV4-2 and TRBJ1-1; 7 bases are a match to TRBD1. CDR1 is LGHNA, CDR2 YNFKEQ, per germline. The V and J ends lost 1 base and 3 bases, in that order; junction bases with no gene match: 5. CDR3 length equals 15 residues.

This clonotype was seen many times. The chain carries TRBV6-2 or TRBV6-3 and TRBJ2-2; a weak D match, TRBD2 (6 bases). In germline, CDR1 is MNHEY, CDR2 SVGEGT. This CDR3 spans 15 amino acids. Trimming took 0 bases from V and 8 from J, leaving 13 bases between them. This CDR3 reads CASSYSGTPGGELFF. CDR3 sequence (DNA): TGTGCCAGCAGTTACTCCGGGACTCCCGGTGGGGAGCTGTTTTTT.

In its sample, this clonotype was seen many times. The gene calls are TRBV7-2 and TRBJ1-6; 8 bases fit TRBD1. Germline V gene sequence: CDR1 SGHTA, CDR2 FQGNSA. The CDR3 is 15 residues long. Trimming removed 0 bases from V and 9 bases from J; junction bases left unmatched: 4. The CDR3 protein is CASSLAGQGGSPLHF. The CDR3 DNA follows: TGTGCCAGCAGCTTAGCCGGACAGGGTGGTTCACCCCTCCACTTT. Full variable domain (remainder filled in from reference TRBV7-2 and TRBJ1-6): GAGVSQSPSNKVTEKGKDVELRCDPISGHTALYWYRQSLGQGLEFLIYFQGNSAPDKSGLPSDRFSAERTGGSVSTLTIQRTQQEDSAVYLCASSLAGQGGSPLHFGNGTRLTVT.

This clonotype was recorded many times. This chain links TRBV19 with TRBJ2-7; tentative D call: TRBD1 (5 bases). This CDR3 contains 13 residues. CDR1 is LNHDA, CDR2 SQIVND, per germline (reference sequence). V shed 3 bases and J shed 5 bases, with 11 bases lying between them. CDR3 sequence (DNA): TGTGCCAGTAGTATTTATCAGGGAAACGAGCAGTACTTC. It yields the protein CASSIYQGNEQYF. Using reference TRBV19 and TRBJ2-7 for the parts outside the CDR3, the full variable domain is DGGITQSPKYLFRKEGQNVTLSCEQNLNHDAMYWYRQDPGQGLRLIYYSQIVNDFQKGDIAEGYSVSREKKESFPLTVTSAQKNPTAFYLCASSIYQGNEQYFGPGTRLTVT.

This clonotype was seen ten or more times. The J gene is TRBJ1-1, the V gene TRBV11-2; D not certain. This CDR3 has 15 residues. The V gene lost 5 bases and the J gene lost 1 base, with 14 bases spanning the gap. Germline loops: CDR1 SGHAT, CDR2 FQNNGV. The CDR3 protein is CASSPHSDGNTEAFF. The CDR3 DNA sequence: TGTGCCAGCAGCCCTCATTCGGATGGGAACACTGAAGCTTTCTTT.

This clonotype was observed many times. Relative to the germline gene, one junction end is altered; a read error may explain this. The chain carries TRBV7-2 and TRBJ2-2; 7 bases line up with TRBD1. Germline values: CDR1 SGHTA, CDR2 FQGNSA. This CDR3 comprises 14 residues. The CDR3 nucleotides are TGTGCCAGCAGCCTGACAGGGAACGCCGGGGAGCTGTTTTTT. Translating it yields CASSLTGNAGELFF.

This sequence joins TRBV5-1 and TRBJ1-1; D remains unclear. This CDR3 comprises 13 residues. Trimming took off 3 bases at V and 5 bases at J, with 11 bases between the two ends. Germline-derived CDR1 and CDR2 are SGHRS and YFSETQ. CDR3 bases: TGCGCCAGCAGCTCTGGATTCGAAACTGAAGCTTTCTTT. Encoded protein: CASSSGFETEAFF.

Many counts were recorded for this clonotype. V and J are TRBV7-2 and TRBJ1-4; 9 bases fit TRBD1. Germline trimming cut 8 bases from V and 7 bases from J; bases unmatched to any gene: 11. The CDR3 loop spans 15 amino acids. Germline values: CDR1 SGHTA, CDR2 FQGNSA. The CDR3: CASGGQGVSSEKLFF. CDR3 in DNA: TGTGCCAGCGGGGGACAGGGAGTGAGTAGTGAAAAACTGTTTTTT.

The chain employs TRBV19 and TRBJ1-2, with a tentative D call TRBD1 (6 bases). V was trimmed by 6 bases and J by 6 bases, leaving 17 bases between them. CDR3 size: 14 residues. Germline CDR1 LNHDA, CDR2 SQIVND (reference sequence). In DNA, the CDR3 is TGTGCCAGTAGCTCCAGGGGAGGTAGAAATGGCTACACCTTC. As protein: CASSSRGGRNGYTF.

The sample holds a few counts of this clonotype. CDR3 loop: CATSDSADRVQETQYF. The CDR3 nucleotides read TGTGCCACCAGTGATTCGGCGGACAGGGTACAAGAGACCCAGTACTTC. J is TRBJ2-5 and V is TRBV24-1; TRBD1 agrees at 8 bases. Germline V gene lookup returns CDR1 KGHDR and CDR2 SFDVKD. This CDR3 is built from 16 residues. V gave up 2 bases and J gave up 2 bases; unmatched junction bases: 6.

This clonotype occurred many times. V and J are TRBV7-2 and TRBJ2-3, with D possibly being TRBD2 (7 bases). Trimming took off 4 bases at V and 1 base at J, with 12 bases between the two ends. The CDR3 loop spans 15 amino acids. In germline, CDR1 is SGHTA, CDR2 FQGNSA. The CDR3 sequence: CASSSLGGGTDTQYF. The CDR3 nucleotides read TGTGCCAGCAGCTCCCTAGGGGGGGGCACAGATACGCAGTATTTT. Together with reference TRBV7-2 and TRBJ2-3, the CDR3 gives the full variable domain: GAGVSQSPSNKVTEKGKDVELRCDPISGHTALYWYRQSLGQGLEFLIYFQGNSAPDKSGLPSDRFSAERTGGSVSTLTIQRTQQEDSAVYLCASSSLGGGTDTQYFGPGTRLTVL.

This chain connects TRBV12-3 or TRBV12-4 to TRBJ2-5; tentative D call: TRBD2 (6 bases). The CDR3 runs to 12 residues. Deletions cut 6 bases from V and 7 bases from J, with 12 bases between. The CDR3 nucleotides read TGTGCCAGCAGCGGGGGTCAGGGGACCCAGTACTTC. Amino acid sequence: CASSGGQGTQYF.

This clonotype was detected ten times or more. The chain recombines TRBV7-2 with TRBJ2-3; D is unclear. The V end was cut by 6 bases, the J end by 2 bases, with 9 bases between. This CDR3 has 13 amino acids. Looked up from germline, CDR1 is SGHTA and CDR2 is FQGNSA. CDR3: CASRSPPTDTQYF. CDR3 in DNA: TGTGCCAGCAGGTCCCCCCCCACAGATACGCAGTATTTT.

This clonotype occurred many times. This sequence joins TRBV11-2 and TRBJ2-3; D is undetermined. The germline CDR1 and CDR2 sequences are SGHAT and FQNNGV. This CDR3 contains 14 residues. Trimming removed 2 bases from V and 1 base from J, with 7 bases in between. For the CDR3, the DNA is TGTGCCAGCAGCTTATCCGTTCGCACAGATACGCAGTATTTT. Translating gives CASSLSVRTDTQYF.

In its sample, this clonotype was seen a few times. V usage is TRBV19 and J usage is TRBJ1-1; TRBD1 matches at 8 bases. The CDR3 is 14 amino acids. Germline values: CDR1 LNHDA, CDR2 SQIVND (reference sequence). Unmatched junction bases numbered 9, after V lost 7 bases and J lost 5 bases. For the CDR3, the DNA is TGTGCCAGTACTTCTCAGGGGGCTAGGACTGAAGCTTTCTTT. Encoded protein: CASTSQGARTEAFF. Full variable domain (rest looked up from reference TRBV19 and TRBJ1-1): DGGITQSPKYLFRKEGQNVTLSCEQNLNHDAMYWYRQDPGQGLRLIYYSQIVNDFQKGDIAEGYSVSREKKESFPLTVTSAQKNPTAFYLCASTSQGARTEAFFGQGTRLTVV.

This clonotype was seen a few times. V and J are TRBV19 and TRBJ1-1, with 7 bases matching TRBD1. CDR1 is LNHDA and CDR2 is SQIVND in the germline V gene (reference sequence). The trim removed 7 bases at V and 4 bases at J, leaving 9 bases unmatched. The CDR3 is 14 residues long. CDR3 DNA: TGTGCCAGTATCCGGGACAGTGAGGCCACTGAAGCTTTCTTT. Translating gives CASIRDSEATEAFF. Based on the CDR3 plus reference TRBV19 and TRBJ1-1, the full variable domain is DGGITQSPKYLFRKEGQNVTLSCEQNLNHDAMYWYRQDPGQGLRLIYYSQIVNDFQKGDIAEGYSVSREKKESFPLTVTSAQKNPTAFYLCASIRDSEATEAFFGQGTRLTVV.

The table lists this clonotype with a few counts. The V call is TRBV5-1, the J call TRBJ2-7, with D possibly being TRBD1 (6 bases). CDR1 and CDR2 from the germline V gene are SGHRS and YFSETQ. V lost 4 bases to trimming and J lost 4 bases, with 18 bases between them. This CDR3 has 15 amino acids. In DNA, the CDR3 is TGCGCCAGCAGCCCTACTGGGGGCGTTGGGTACGAGCAGTACTTC. It translates to CASSPTGGVGYEQYF.

The rearrangement links TRBV6-2 or TRBV6-3 to TRBJ1-1; D may be TRBD1 (6 bases). Germline V CDR1 and CDR2: MNHEY, SVGEGT. The CDR3 has 14 amino acids. V lost 7 bases and J lost 4, with 16 bases in between. CDR3 bases: TGTGCCAGCATCCCGGACAGCGGGACCACTGAAGCTTTCTTT. Translating it yields CASIPDSGTTEAFF.

There are a few counts of this clonotype. The chain couples TRBV7-9 to TRBJ2-5; D remains unclear. Trimming took off 0 bases at V and 4 bases at J, with 9 bases between the two ends. The CDR3 extends over 14 amino acids. CDR1 is SEHNR, CDR2 FQNEAQ, per germline (reference sequence). CDR3 coding DNA: TGTGCCAGCAGCTTAGCAGCAACTGGAGAGACCCAGTACTTC. It encodes CASSLAATGETQYF.

This clonotype was recorded many times. The J gene is TRBJ2-3, the V gene TRBV7-2; D is unresolved. Trimming stripped 1 base from V and 3 bases from J, with 8 bases between. This CDR3 has 14 residues. CDR1 is SGHTA, CDR2 FQGNSA, per germline. CDR3: CASSLGVGTDTQYF. The CDR3 DNA sequence: TGTGCCAGCAGCTTAGGGGTAGGGACAGATACGCAGTATTTT. Drawing the rest from reference TRBV7-2 and TRBJ2-3, the complete variable domain is GAGVSQSPSNKVTEKGKDVELRCDPISGHTALYWYRQSLGQGLEFLIYFQGNSAPDKSGLPSDRFSAERTGGSVSTLTIQRTQQEDSAVYLCASSLGVGTDTQYFGPGTRLTVL.

This clonotype has at least ten counts. The gene calls are TRBV7-4 and TRBJ1-1; D perhaps matches TRBD1 (6 bases). Germline CDR1 SGHVT, CDR2 SQSDAQ. Deletions cut 1 base from V and 4 bases from J, with 7 bases between. The CDR3 consists of 13 residues. CDR3 sequence: CASSLDRATEAFF. CDR3 sequence (DNA): TGTGCCAGCAGCTTAGACAGGGCCACTGAAGCTTTCTTT.